Sequencing of this TCR beta chain was carried out in a study of early T cells in non-severe SARS-CoV-2 infection. This clonotype was counted ten times or more. Its cognate antigen is unknown. TCRdb recomputed calls from the 5' RACE reads with MiXCR, one row per CDR3 protein. The profile covers about 45,000 distinct CDR3 sequences, with under 14% appearing a single time and 21% taken by the ten largest. Study-wide findings and caveats: Clonotype matching in VDJdb favored anti-spike CD8 responses and did not capture private and CD4 specificities.

V lost 0 bases to trimming and J lost 4 bases; unmatched junction nucleotides: 3. Per the germline V gene, CDR1 is SGDLS and CDR2 is YYNGEE. This CDR3 spans 15 amino acids. This clonotype was obtained from an adult who was a healthcare worker with PCR-confirmed SARS-CoV-2 infection or an uninfected control (not recorded which). V usage is TRBV9 and J usage is TRBJ2-1; 8 bases agree with TRBD2. Sequencing was performed on whole blood. The DNA for the CDR3 is TGTGCCAGCAGCGTAGTTCCGGGAGGGTACAATGAGCAGTTCTTC. This encodes CASSVVPGGYNEQFF.